The 9 T cell receptor beta chains listed next were all sequenced from one sample in a study of regulatory T cells in long-lasting Graves disease. Arm-PCR of CDR3 regions and iRepertoire HTBI primers were used to build TCR beta libraries. TCRdb redid the calling of the multiplex PCR reads with MiXCR, one entry per CDR3 protein. The table has under 450,000 distinct CDR3 sequences, about 12% seen once. Sample time point: newly diagnosed GD, antithyroid drugs for less than 3 months. PBMCs were the source of the RNA used for TCR sequencing. The same sample was also studied in work on T cells in Graves' hyperthyroidism and ophthalmopathy.

This specimen consisted of peripheral blood mononuclear cells (PBMCs), obtained at new diagnosis, from a patient treated with antithyroid drugs. All receptors derive from a woman between 18 and 29 years old with Graves disease.

This clonotype was observed many times. The V gene is TRBV5-4, the J gene TRBJ2-7; D is possibly TRBD2 (5 bases). Germline V CDR1 and CDR2: SGHNT, YYREEE (reference sequence). The CDR3 is made up of 12 amino acids. Between the trimmed V and J ends, which lost 5 bases and 6 bases, there was a span of 12 bases. The CDR3 coding sequence is TGTGCCAGCAGTTCCGAAGAGGGCGAGCAGTACTTC. Encoded protein: CASSSEEGEQYF.

This clonotype has only a few counts. Just one base apart from a much larger clone, this may be a read error. The rearrangement links TRBV28 to TRBJ2-2; a weak D match, TRBD2 (6 bases). Germline V CDR1 and CDR2: MDHEN, SYDVKM. This CDR3 has 14 amino acids. The CDR3 bases are TGTGCCAGCAGTTTAGCCCCCATTGCCGGGGGGCTGTTTTTT. This sequence encodes CASSLAPIAGGLFF.

This clonotype was picked up many times. The chain links TRBV20-1 to TRBJ1-1; unclear D gene. Trimming removed 0 bases at V and 0 bases at J, with 17 bases between. This CDR3 comprises 17 residues. Germline V CDR1 and CDR2: DFQATT, SNEGSKA (reference sequence). DNA for the CDR3: TGCAGTGCTAGAGAACCGGGCCCTTTCGTCTTGAACACTGAAGCTTTCTTT. The encoded protein is CSAREPGPFVLNTEAFF.

Only a few counts were recorded for this clonotype. J is TRBJ2-7 and V is TRBV20-1, with 8 bases lining up with TRBD1. The CDR3 totals 16 residues. After removal of 2 bases from V and 3 bases from J, the junction contained 12 bases not matched to a gene. CDR1 is DFQATT, CDR2 SNEGSKA, per germline (reference sequence). The CDR3 loop is CSARPPSRGQYYEQYF. Here the CDR3 DNA reads TGCAGTGCTAGACCCCCTAGCAGGGGGCAGTACTACGAGCAGTACTTC.

Many counts were recorded for this clonotype. The J gene is TRBJ1-1, the V gene TRBV12-3 or TRBV12-4; D not certain. The CDR3 loop spans 12 amino acids. V was clipped by 4 bases and J by 3 bases, with 6 bases between them. CDR3: CASSSGHTEAFF. As DNA, the CDR3 is TGTGCCAGCAGTTCCGGCCACACTGAAGCTTTCTTT.

The sample holds a few counts of this clonotype. The J gene is TRBJ2-7, the V gene TRBV10-3, with 10 bases matching TRBD2. V shed 3 bases, J shed 6 bases, and the junction held 8 bases outside the gene matches. The CDR3 runs 15 residues. Germline loops: CDR1 ENHRY, CDR2 SYGVKD. The chain's CDR3 is CAISDRAGGPSEQYF. In nucleotides, the CDR3 is TGTGCCATCAGTGATCGAGCGGGAGGGCCAAGCGAGCAGTACTTC.

The chain is built from TRBV6-2 or TRBV6-3 and TRBJ2-6; D gene uncertain. Germline values: CDR1 MNHEY, CDR2 SVGEGT. V lost 1 base to trimming and J lost 0 bases, with 19 bases between them. This CDR3 has 20 amino acids. This chain's CDR3 is CASSYFPMSVRNSGANVLTF. CDR3 nucleotide sequence: TGTGCCAGCAGTTACTTTCCGATGTCAGTGAGAAACTCTGGGGCCAACGTCCTGACTTTC.

This clonotype was recorded at least ten times. The CDR3 reads CASRGTGYSPLHF. DNA of the CDR3: TGTGCCAGCAGGGGGACAGGCTACTCACCCCTCCACTTT. This chain connects TRBV2 to TRBJ1-6, with TRBD1 matching 8 bases. Germline lookup yields CDR1 SNHLY and CDR2 FYNNEI. J gave up 10 bases and V 6 bases, and 5 bases lay outside the gene matches. The CDR3 contains 13 residues.

This clonotype has a handful of counts. This chain uses TRBV29-1 with TRBJ2-7; D unresolved. Trimming took 4 bases from V and 3 from J, leaving 1 base between them. CDR1 is SQVTM and CDR2 is ANQGSEA in the germline V gene. The CDR3 runs 9 residues. Here the CDR3 reads CSVGYEQYF. In nucleotides, the CDR3 is TGCAGCGTTGGCTACGAGCAGTACTTC.